The clone carrying this T cell receptor beta chain showed up many times. The antigen remains unidentified. Hyperthyroidism patients were newly diagnosed, had disease duration under 2 months, and were aged 18 to 65 years. Clinical symptoms, serum thyroxine, TRAb, thyroid ultrasound and orbital computed tomography informed diagnoses. The sample is drawn from a study of T cells in Graves' hyperthyroidism and ophthalmopathy. The CDR3 has 14 amino acids. V shed 3 bases and J shed 7 bases, with 13 bases lying between them. Study-level results: A model of 13 V-J pairs discriminated ophthalmopathy from stable hyperthyroidism.

Amplified regions were TCR beta CDR3 sequences from RNA transcripts. TCR CDR3 underwent first-round RT-PCR with the HTBI primer set. TCRdb processed the multiplex PCR reads anew with MiXCR; each CDR3 protein has one entry. The sample shows about 380,000 distinct CDR3 sequences, approximately 15% of them seen only once. The sequenced material came from blood. The receptor comes from a woman aged 60 to 75 with Graves' hyperthyroidism. The chain employs TRBV12-3 or TRBV12-4 and TRBJ2-1; D uncertain. CDR3 nucleotide sequence: TGTGCCAGCAGTTTCGGGCAGGTGGGAAATGAGCAGTTCTTC. Protein: CASSFGQVGNEQFF.